This T cell receptor (beta chain) was documented in a study of blood T cell repertoires in COVID-19. Germline V gene sequence: CDR1 MNHNS, CDR2 SASEGT. The CDR3 extends over 16 amino acids. With 3 bases clipped from V and 1 base from J, the junction kept 7 bases outside the gene matches. As originally analysed: Reference gene primer amplification gave estimated nucleated cell counts. Profiling relied on immunoSEQ multiplex PCR, and the TCRdb table lists in-frame clones only, not all of them. That table furnishes V, J and clone size, whereas the DNA furnished D and trimming. The sample records roughly 57,000 clones, 90% being singletons.

Sequenced input: peripheral blood. This chain joins TRBV6-1 and TRBJ1-2; 8 nucleotides match TRBD1. The source is a human donor in a cohort sampled during active COVID-19. The CDR3 nucleotides are TGTGCCAGCAGTGACCGGACAGGGTGGATTAACTATGGCTACACCTTC. It specifies CASSDRTGWINYGYTF.